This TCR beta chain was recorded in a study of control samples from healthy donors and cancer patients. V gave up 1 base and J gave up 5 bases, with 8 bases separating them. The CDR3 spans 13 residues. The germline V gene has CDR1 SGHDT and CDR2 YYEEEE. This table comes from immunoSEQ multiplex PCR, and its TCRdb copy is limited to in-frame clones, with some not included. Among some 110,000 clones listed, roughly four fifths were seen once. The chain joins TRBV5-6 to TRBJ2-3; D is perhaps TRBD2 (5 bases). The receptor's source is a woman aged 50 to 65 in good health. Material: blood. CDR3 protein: CASSLWGVDTQYF. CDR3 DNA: TGTGCCAGCAGCTTGTGGGGAGTAGATACGCAGTATTTT.